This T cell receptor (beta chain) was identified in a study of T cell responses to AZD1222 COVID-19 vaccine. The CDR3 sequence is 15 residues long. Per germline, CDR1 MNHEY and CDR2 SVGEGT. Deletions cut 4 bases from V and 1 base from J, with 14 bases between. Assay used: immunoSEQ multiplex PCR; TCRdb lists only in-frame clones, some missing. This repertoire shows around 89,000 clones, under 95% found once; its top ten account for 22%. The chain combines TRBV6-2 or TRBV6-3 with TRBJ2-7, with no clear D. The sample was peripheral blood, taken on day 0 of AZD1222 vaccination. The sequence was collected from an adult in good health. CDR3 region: CASSFWDYSSYEQYF. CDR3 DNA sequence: TGTGCCAGCAGTTTTTGGGATTACTCATCCTACGAGCAGTACTTC.